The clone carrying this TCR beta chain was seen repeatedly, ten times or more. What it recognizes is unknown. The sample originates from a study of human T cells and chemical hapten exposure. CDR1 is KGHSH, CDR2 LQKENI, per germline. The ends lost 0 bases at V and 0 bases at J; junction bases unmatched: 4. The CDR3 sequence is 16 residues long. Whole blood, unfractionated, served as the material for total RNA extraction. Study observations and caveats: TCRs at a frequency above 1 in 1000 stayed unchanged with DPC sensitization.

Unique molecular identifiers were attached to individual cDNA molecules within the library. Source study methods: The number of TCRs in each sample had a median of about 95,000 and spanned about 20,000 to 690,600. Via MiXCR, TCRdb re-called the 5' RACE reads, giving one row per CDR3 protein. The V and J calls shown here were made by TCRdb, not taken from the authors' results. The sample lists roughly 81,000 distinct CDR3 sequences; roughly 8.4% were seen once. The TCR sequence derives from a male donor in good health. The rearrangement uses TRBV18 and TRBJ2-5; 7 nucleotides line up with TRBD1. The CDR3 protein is CASSPPRQGYQETQYF. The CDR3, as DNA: TGTGCCAGCTCACCACCGAGACAGGGCTACCAAGAGACCCAGTACTTC.